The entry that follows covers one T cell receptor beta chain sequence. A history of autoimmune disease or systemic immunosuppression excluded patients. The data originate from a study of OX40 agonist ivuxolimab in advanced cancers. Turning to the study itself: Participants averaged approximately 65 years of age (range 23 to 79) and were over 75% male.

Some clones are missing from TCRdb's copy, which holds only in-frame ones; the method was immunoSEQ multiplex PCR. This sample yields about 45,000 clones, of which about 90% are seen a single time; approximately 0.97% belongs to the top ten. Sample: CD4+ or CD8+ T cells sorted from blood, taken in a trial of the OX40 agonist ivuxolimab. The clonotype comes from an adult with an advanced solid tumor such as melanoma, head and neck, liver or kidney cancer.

Here the CDR3 DNA reads TGCGCCAGCAGCTGGGGGGCAGATACGCAGTATTTT. Translating it yields CASSWGADTQYF. The chain recombines TRBV5-1 with TRBJ2-3, with a weak D call TRBD2 (6 bases). Germline V CDR1 and CDR2: SGHRS, YFSETQ. V lost 3 bases and J lost 4, with 6 bases in between. CDR3 length equals 12 residues.